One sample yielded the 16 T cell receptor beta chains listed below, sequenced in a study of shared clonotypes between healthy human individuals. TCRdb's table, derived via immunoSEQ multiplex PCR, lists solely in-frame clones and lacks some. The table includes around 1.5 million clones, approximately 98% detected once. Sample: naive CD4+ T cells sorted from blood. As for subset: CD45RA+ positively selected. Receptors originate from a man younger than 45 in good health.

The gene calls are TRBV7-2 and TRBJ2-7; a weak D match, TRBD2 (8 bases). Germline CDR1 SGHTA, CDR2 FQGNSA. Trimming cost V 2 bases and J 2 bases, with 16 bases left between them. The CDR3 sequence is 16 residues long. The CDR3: CASSLRLSGTAYEQYF. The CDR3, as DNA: TGTGCCAGCAGCTTACGCCTTAGCGGGACAGCCTACGAGCAGTACTTC.

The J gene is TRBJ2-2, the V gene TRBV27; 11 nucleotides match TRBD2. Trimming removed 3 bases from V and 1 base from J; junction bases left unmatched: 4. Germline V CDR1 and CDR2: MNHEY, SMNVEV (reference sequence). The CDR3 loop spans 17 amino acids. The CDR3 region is CASSFGTSGMNTGELFF. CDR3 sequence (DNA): TGTGCCAGCAGTTTCGGGACTAGCGGCATGAACACCGGGGAGCTGTTTTTT.

Here the CDR3 DNA reads TGTGCCATCAGTGAGGACAGCGCCTACACCTTC. It translates to CAISEDSAYTF. V gene TRBV10-3 combines with J gene TRBJ1-2; possibly TRBD1 for D (5 bases). Germline V gives CDR1 ENHRY, CDR2 SYGVKD. Trimming removed 2 bases at V and 10 bases at J, with 8 bases between. This CDR3 comprises 11 residues.

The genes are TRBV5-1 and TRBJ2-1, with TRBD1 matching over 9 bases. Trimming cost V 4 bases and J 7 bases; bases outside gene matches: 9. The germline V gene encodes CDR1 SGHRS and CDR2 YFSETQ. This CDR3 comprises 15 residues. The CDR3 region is CASSTRTGVDNEQFF. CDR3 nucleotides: TGCGCCAGCAGCACCCGGACAGGGGTGGATAATGAGCAGTTCTTC. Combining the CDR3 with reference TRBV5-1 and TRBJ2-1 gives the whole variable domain KAGVTQTPRYLIKTRGQQVTLSCSPISGHRSVSWYQQTPGQGLQFLFEYFSETQRNKGNFPGRFSGRQFSNSRSEMNVSTLELGDSALYLCASSTRTGVDNEQFFGPGTRLTVL.

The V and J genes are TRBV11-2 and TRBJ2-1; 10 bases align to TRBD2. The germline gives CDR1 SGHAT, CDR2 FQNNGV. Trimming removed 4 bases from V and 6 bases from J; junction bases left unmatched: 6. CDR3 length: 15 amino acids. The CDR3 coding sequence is TGTGCCAGCAGCTCCCTAAGCGGGAGGGGCAATGAGCAGTTCTTC. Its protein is CASSSLSGRGNEQFF.

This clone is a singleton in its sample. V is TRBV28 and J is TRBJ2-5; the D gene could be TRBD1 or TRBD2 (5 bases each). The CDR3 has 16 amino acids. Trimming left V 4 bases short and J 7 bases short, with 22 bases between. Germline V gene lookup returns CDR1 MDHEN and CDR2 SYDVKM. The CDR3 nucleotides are TGTGCCAGCAGTTCTCCCCGGGGCTTCTCTAAGGCGACCCAGTACTTC. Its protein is CASSSPRGFSKATQYF.

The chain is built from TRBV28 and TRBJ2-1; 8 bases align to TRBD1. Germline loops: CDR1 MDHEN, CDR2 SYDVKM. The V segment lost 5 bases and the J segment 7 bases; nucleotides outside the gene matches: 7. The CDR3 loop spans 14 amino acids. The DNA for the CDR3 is TGTGCCAGCAGTCCGACAGGGGATTGGAATGAGCAGTTCTTC. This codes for CASSPTGDWNEQFF.

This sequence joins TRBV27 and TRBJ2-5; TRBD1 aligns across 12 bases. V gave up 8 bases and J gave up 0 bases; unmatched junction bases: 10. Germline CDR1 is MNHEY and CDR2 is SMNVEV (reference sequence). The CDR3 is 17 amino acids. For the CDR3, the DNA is TGTGCCAGCTCGAGTATGGGACAGGGGGCCCACCAAGAGACCCAGTACTTC. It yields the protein CASSSMGQGAHQETQYF.

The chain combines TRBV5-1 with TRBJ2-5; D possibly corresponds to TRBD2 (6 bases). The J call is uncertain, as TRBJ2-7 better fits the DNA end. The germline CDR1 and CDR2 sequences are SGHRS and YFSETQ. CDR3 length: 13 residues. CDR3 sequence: CASSSRTEGEQYF. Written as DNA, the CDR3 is TGCGCCAGCAGCTCGCGTACGGAGGGCGAGCAGTACTTC.

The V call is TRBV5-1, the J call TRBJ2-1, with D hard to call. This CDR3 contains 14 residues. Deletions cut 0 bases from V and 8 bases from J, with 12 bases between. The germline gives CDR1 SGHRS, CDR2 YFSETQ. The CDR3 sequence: CASSLAASWDEQFF. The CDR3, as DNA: TGCGCCAGCAGCTTGGCCGCAAGTTGGGATGAGCAGTTCTTC.

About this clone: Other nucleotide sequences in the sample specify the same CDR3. The CDR3 DNA is TGTGCCAGCAGCCGGGACAGCAATCAGCCCCAGCATTTT. Its protein is CASSRDSNQPQHF. This sequence joins TRBV6-5 and TRBJ1-5; D perhaps matches TRBD1 (5 bases). CDR3 length: 13 residues. Germline lookup yields CDR1 MNHEY and CDR2 SVGAGI. The ends were cut back, 6 bases at V and 1 base at J, with 7 bases in the middle.

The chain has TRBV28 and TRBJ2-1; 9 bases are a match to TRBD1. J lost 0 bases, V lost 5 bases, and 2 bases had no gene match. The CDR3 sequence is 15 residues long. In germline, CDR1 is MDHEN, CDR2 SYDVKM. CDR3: CASSATGGSYNEQFF. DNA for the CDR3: TGTGCCAGCAGTGCGACAGGGGGCTCCTACAATGAGCAGTTCTTC.

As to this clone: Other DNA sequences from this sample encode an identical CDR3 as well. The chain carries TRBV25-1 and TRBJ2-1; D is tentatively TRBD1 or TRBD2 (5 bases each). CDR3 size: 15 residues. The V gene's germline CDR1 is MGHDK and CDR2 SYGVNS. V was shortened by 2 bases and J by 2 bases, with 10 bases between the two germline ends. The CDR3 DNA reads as TGTGCCAGCAGTGAAAGTAGGGGAGCCTACAATGAGCAGTTCTTC. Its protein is CASSESRGAYNEQFF.

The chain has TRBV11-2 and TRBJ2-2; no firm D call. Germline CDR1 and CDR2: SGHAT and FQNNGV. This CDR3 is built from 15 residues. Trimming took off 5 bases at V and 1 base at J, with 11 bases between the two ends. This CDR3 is CASSPIRGNTGELFF. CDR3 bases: TGTGCCAGCAGCCCGATACGAGGGAACACCGGGGAGCTGTTTTTT.

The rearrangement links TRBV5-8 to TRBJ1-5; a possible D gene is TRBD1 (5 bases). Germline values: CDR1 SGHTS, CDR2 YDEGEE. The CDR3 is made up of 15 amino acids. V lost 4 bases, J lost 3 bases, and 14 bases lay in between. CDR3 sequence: CASSILGHYNQPQHF. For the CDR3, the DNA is TGTGCCAGCAGCATACTTGGACATTACAATCAGCCCCAGCATTTT.

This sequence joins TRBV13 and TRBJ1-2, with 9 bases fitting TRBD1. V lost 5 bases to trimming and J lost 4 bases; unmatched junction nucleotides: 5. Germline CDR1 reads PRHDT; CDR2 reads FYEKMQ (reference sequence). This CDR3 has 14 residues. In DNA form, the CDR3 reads TGTGCCAGCAGCCTAAGGGGACAGGGCTATGGCTACACCTTC. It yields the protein CASSLRGQGYGYTF.